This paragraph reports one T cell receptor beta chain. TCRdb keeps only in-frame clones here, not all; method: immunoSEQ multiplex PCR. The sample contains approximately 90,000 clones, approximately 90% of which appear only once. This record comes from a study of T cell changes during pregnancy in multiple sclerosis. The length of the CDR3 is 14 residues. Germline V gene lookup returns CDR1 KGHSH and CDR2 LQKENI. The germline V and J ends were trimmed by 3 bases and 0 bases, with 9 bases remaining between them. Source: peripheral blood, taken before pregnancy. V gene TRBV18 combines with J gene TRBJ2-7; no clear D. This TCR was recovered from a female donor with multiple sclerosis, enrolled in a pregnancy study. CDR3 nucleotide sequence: TGTGCCAGCTCACCCCCCCCCAACTCCTACGAGCAGTACTTC. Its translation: CASSPPPNSYEQYF.